These T cell receptor beta chains were read from a single sample in a study of blood T cell repertoires in COVID-19. The protocol was immunoSEQ multiplex PCR, while the TCRdb copy is restricted to in-frame clones and leaves out a portion. This table has some 240,000 clones, 75% to 90% appearing once. Sequencing was performed on peripheral blood. The receptors stem from an older woman with active or convalescent COVID-19. Both conserved end residues are part of each CDR3. A D gene is named only where the DNA matches it firmly. Expanded clones get a size class; other rows say once, few or many, or leave the size out.

abundance | d_gene | v_gene | CDR3aa
. | . | TRBV7-2 | CASSSYLATNEKLFF
. | TRBD2 | TRBV9 | CASSAPFSGAYYNEQFF
. | TRBD1 | TRBV30 | CARGAGTGHLGYTF
. | . | TRBV3-1/TRBV3-2 | CASSPPSHNEQFF
. | TRBD2 | TRBV6-6 | CASSYSERGVHEQFF
. | TRBD1 | TRBV7-7 | CASSLGQGGTGELFF
. | . | TRBV12-2 | CASHKRSYEQYF
. | . | TRBV6-2/TRBV6-3 | CASSTQIRGTYNEQFF
. | TRBD1 | TRBV7-9 | CASSPGDRAYGYTF
few | TRBD2 | TRBV4-2 | CASSQDRGLAGGSYEQYF
. | TRBD1 | TRBV9 | CASSGQGESGYTF
. | TRBD2 | TRBV2 | CASSPAGLAGGEQYF
. | . | TRBV6-6 | CASSYSRGEQFF
. | TRBD1 | TRBV29-1 | CSVEGVQGAYNEQFF
. | . | TRBV18 | CASSPPSGVPTDTQYF
. | TRBD1 | TRBV3-1/TRBV3-2 | CASSQDGQGAGELFF
. | TRBD2 | TRBV3-1/TRBV3-2 | CASRRGGATDTQYF
. | TRBD2 | TRBV27 | CASSFGGGAINEQFF